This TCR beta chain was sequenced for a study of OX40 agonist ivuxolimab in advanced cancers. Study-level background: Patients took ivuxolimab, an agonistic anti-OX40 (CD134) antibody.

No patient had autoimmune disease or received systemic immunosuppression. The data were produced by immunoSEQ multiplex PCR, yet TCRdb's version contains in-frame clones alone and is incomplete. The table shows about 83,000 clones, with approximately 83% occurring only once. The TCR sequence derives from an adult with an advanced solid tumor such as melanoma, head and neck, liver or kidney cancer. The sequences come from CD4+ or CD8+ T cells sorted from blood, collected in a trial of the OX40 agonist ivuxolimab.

CDR3 protein: CASSYMGRAGNTIYF. DNA for the CDR3: TGTGCCAGCAGTTACATGGGGCGAGCAGGAAACACCATATATTTT. The V and J genes are TRBV6-6 and TRBJ1-3; D is possibly TRBD1 (5 bases). Germline lookup yields CDR1 MNHNY and CDR2 SVGAGI (reference sequence). The length of the CDR3 is 15 residues. V lost 2 bases, J lost 4 bases, and 12 bases lay in between.